Shown below are 18 T cell receptor beta chains from a single sample sequenced in a study of beta chain features in type 1 diabetes. The investigators reverse transcribed all of the isolated RNA, so they sequenced expressed TCRB transcripts. Here immunoSEQ multiplex PCR was the method, and the copy in TCRdb shows in-frame clones only, minus some. The top ten clones hold roughly 0.059% of a sample with about 110,000 clones, approximately 37% of them seen once. The sample consisted of stem cell memory CD4+ T cells from blood. The receptors were gathered from a woman under 30 in good health.

The rearrangement uses TRBV11-1 and TRBJ2-7, with TRBD2 identical over 14 bases. The germline gives CDR1 SGHAT, CDR2 FQDESV (reference sequence). The CDR3 runs 18 residues. V lost 0 bases to trimming and J lost 13 bases; unmatched junction nucleotides: 17. In nucleotides, the CDR3 is TGTGCCAGCAGCTTAGCGCCGTCGGGACTAGCGGGAGCACTTCTAGTTTACTTC. Encoded protein: CASSLAPSGLAGALLVYF. Full variable domain (rest looked up from reference TRBV11-1 and TRBJ2-7): EAEVAQSPRYKITEKSQAVAFWCDPISGHATLYWYRQILGQGPELLVQFQDESVVDDSQLPKDRFSAERLKGVDSTLKIQPAELGDSAMYLCASSLAPSGLAGALLVYFGPGTRLTVT.

This clone has a handful of counts. The rearrangement joins TRBV9 to TRBJ2-1; TRBD2 aligns across 7 bases. The V and J ends lost 0 bases and 0 bases, in that order; junction bases with no gene match: 6. The CDR3 covers 17 residues. The V gene's germline CDR1 is SGDLS and CDR2 YYNGEE. CDR3 region: CASSVESGRASYNEQFF. As DNA, the CDR3 is TGTGCCAGCAGCGTAGAGTCGGGGAGGGCCTCCTACAATGAGCAGTTCTTC.

There are a few counts of this clone. The V gene is TRBV28, the J gene TRBJ1-2; TRBD1 matches at 9 bases. V lost 4 bases to trimming and J lost 4 bases; unmatched junction nucleotides: 13. The CDR3 is 17 amino acids. CDR1 and CDR2 from the germline V gene are MDHEN and SYDVKM. CDR3 nucleotide sequence: TGTGCCAGCAGTTCCCCGGGACAGGGTCCGGGAACCTATGGCTACACCTTC. It translates to CASSSPGQGPGTYGYTF.

The rearrangement uses TRBV29-1 and TRBJ2-3; TRBD1 might be the D (6 bases). V lost 1 base and J lost 1, with 21 bases in between. The V gene's germline CDR1 is SQVTM and CDR2 ANQGSEA. The CDR3 consists of 18 residues. Written as DNA, the CDR3 is TGCAGCGTTGAAGTTTTTCTATCAGGGGCCCGGGGCACAGATACGCAGTATTTT. Encoded protein: CSVEVFLSGARGTDTQYF.

This chain connects TRBV7-2 to TRBJ2-7; D perhaps matches TRBD1 (6 bases). The CDR3 is 12 amino acids. Trimming removed 6 bases at V and 3 bases at J, with 9 bases between. Germline CDR1 and CDR2: SGHTA and FQGNSA. The CDR3 region is CASSLQGYEQYF. The CDR3 DNA follows: TGTGCCAGCAGTTTACAGGGCTACGAGCAGTACTTC.

This chain joins TRBV5-1 and TRBJ1-1; TRBD1 might be the D (6 bases). V shed 7 bases and J shed 5 bases, with 18 bases lying between them. Germline CDR1 reads SGHRS; CDR2 reads YFSETQ. The CDR3 loop spans 14 amino acids. The CDR3, as DNA: TGCGCCAGCGGAGAAATAACAGGGCGAACTGAAGCTTTCTTT. Translating it yields CASGEITGRTEAFF.

V and J are TRBV5-1 and TRBJ2-7, with TRBD2 matching 10 bases. CDR3 length: 13 amino acids. Trimming took 7 bases from V and 4 from J; bases not matched to a gene: 5. CDR1 and CDR2 from the germline V gene are SGHRS and YFSETQ. As DNA, the CDR3 is TGCGCCAGCCGTCCAGCGGGAGGGTACGAGCAGTACTTC. It translates to CASRPAGGYEQYF.

The chain carries TRBV6-5 and TRBJ2-7; 14 bases fit TRBD2. Unmatched junction bases numbered 6, after V lost 5 bases and J lost 6 bases. In germline, CDR1 is MNHEY, CDR2 SVGAGI. The CDR3 loop spans 15 amino acids. The CDR3 is CASSHGLAGGREQYF. In DNA form, the CDR3 reads TGTGCCAGCAGTCATGGACTAGCGGGAGGTCGCGAGCAGTACTTC.

In this sample, this clone turned up a few times. The rearrangement links TRBV30 to TRBJ2-5; unclear D gene. The CDR3 totals 15 residues. The germline CDR1 and CDR2 sequences are GTSNPN and SVGIG (reference sequence). V shed 0 bases and J shed 4 bases, with 15 bases lying between them. CDR3 coding DNA: TGTGCCTGGAGTGTACATGAGCGTAGACTAGAGACCCAGTACTTC. Protein: CAWSVHERRLETQYF.

The chain links TRBV7-2 to TRBJ2-1; possible D gene TRBD2, 5 bases. The CDR3 runs 16 residues. The V end lost 7 bases, the J end lost 3 bases, and 19 bases lay between the germline ends. CDR1 and CDR2 from the germline V gene are SGHTA and FQGNSA. CDR3 amino acids: CASNLGRGRYYNEQFF. As DNA, the CDR3 is TGTGCCAGCAATCTAGGGAGAGGCAGGTACTACAATGAGCAGTTCTTC.

V gene TRBV25-1 combines with J gene TRBJ2-3, with 11 bases fitting TRBD2. V was clipped by 6 bases and J by 1 base; unmatched bases: 6. Germline assignment: CDR1 MGHDK and CDR2 SYGVNS. The CDR3 runs 16 residues. The chain's CDR3 is CASSSTSGARTDTQYF. DNA of the CDR3: TGTGCCAGCAGCTCGACTAGCGGGGCCCGCACAGATACGCAGTATTTT.

Notes on this clone: The sample carries other DNA sequences with the same CDR3. This chain joins TRBV7-2 and TRBJ1-1; D gene uncertain. Trimming left V 4 bases short and J 4 bases short, with 16 bases between. The germline gives CDR1 SGHTA, CDR2 FQGNSA. CDR3 length: 15 amino acids. CDR3 sequence reads: CASSSGGVMGTEAFF. In nucleotides, the CDR3 is TGTGCCAGCAGCTCGGGCGGGGTGATGGGCACTGAAGCTTTCTTT.

The rearrangement links TRBV7-9 to TRBJ2-5; 7 bases match TRBD2. The CDR3 extends over 13 amino acids. Germline-derived CDR1 and CDR2 are SEHNR and FQNEAQ (reference sequence). Trimming took 8 bases from V and 5 from J; bases not matched to a gene: 8. This CDR3 is CASGAGEGETQYF. In nucleotides, the CDR3 is TGTGCCAGCGGGGCGGGAGAGGGGGAGACCCAGTACTTC. Filled out from reference TRBV7-9 and TRBJ2-5, the complete variable domain reads DTGVSQNPRHKITKRGQNVTFRCDPISEHNRLYWYRQTLGQGPEFLTYFQNEAQLEKSRLLSDRFSAERPKGSFSTLEIQRTEQGDSAMYLCASGAGEGETQYFGPGTRLLVL.

The chain carries TRBV7-2 and TRBJ1-1; D gene unclear. This CDR3 region has 15 residues. The germline gives CDR1 SGHTA, CDR2 FQGNSA. The germline V and J ends were trimmed by 2 bases and 0 bases, with 10 bases remaining between them. CDR3 loop: CASSLSFSLNTEAFF. The CDR3 DNA sequence: TGTGCCAGCAGCTTATCCTTTAGTTTGAACACTGAAGCTTTCTTT.

This clone was seen more than once but under ten times. Other nucleotide sequences from this sample produce the same CDR3. The CDR3 loop reads CASSPTGNTEAFF. In nucleotides, the CDR3 is TGTGCCAGCAGCCCTACAGGGAACACTGAAGCTTTCTTT. The V and J genes are TRBV7-9 and TRBJ1-1, with a possible D match to TRBD1 (5 bases). Germline V CDR1 and CDR2: SEHNR, FQNEAQ (reference sequence). There are 13 residues in the CDR3. The germline V and J ends were trimmed by 5 bases and 1 base, with 8 bases remaining between them. Looking up the rest from reference TRBV7-9 and TRBJ1-1 gives the full variable domain: DTGVSQNPRHKITKRGQNVTFRCDPISEHNRLYWYRQTLGQGPEFLTYFQNEAQLEKSRLLSDRFSAERPKGSFSTLEIQRTEQGDSAMYLCASSPTGNTEAFFGQGTRLTVV.

The chain joins TRBV5-1 to TRBJ2-5, with 11 bases lining up with TRBD2. The CDR3 loop spans 17 amino acids. V was clipped by 0 bases and J by 3 bases; unmatched bases: 7. The germline CDR1 and CDR2 sequences are SGHRS and YFSETQ. The CDR3 here is CASSLVGPLAGEETQYF. CDR3 in DNA: TGCGCCAGCAGCTTGGTAGGGCCACTAGCGGGAGAAGAGACCCAGTACTTC.

The CDR3 reads CASSLVGSGTYEQYF. The CDR3 DNA sequence: TGTGCCAGCAGCTTAGTAGGTAGCGGGACCTACGAGCAGTACTTC. The rearrangement links TRBV7-2 to TRBJ2-7, with TRBD2 matching 8 bases. This CDR3 contains 15 residues. The V and J ends lost 1 base and 2 bases, in that order; junction bases with no gene match: 4. Germline values: CDR1 SGHTA, CDR2 FQGNSA. The whole variable domain, remainder taken from reference TRBV7-2 and TRBJ2-7, is GAGVSQSPSNKVTEKGKDVELRCDPISGHTALYWYRQSLGQGLEFLIYFQGNSAPDKSGLPSDRFSAERTGGSVSTLTIQRTQQEDSAVYLCASSLVGSGTYEQYFGPGTRLTVT.

The chain joins TRBV7-8 to TRBJ1-5; D ambiguous. Germline CDR1 and CDR2: SGHVS and FQNEAQ. V shed 3 bases and J shed 2 bases, with 2 bases lying between them. This CDR3 has 12 amino acids. The DNA for the CDR3 is TGTGCCAGCAGCTTCGGCAATCAGCCCCAGCATTTT. It encodes CASSFGNQPQHF.